Reported below is one T cell receptor beta chain. This entry belongs to a study of blood T cell repertoires in COVID-19. Overall study: COVID-19 samples from acute and convalescent phases originated in the United States, Italy and Spain. In each case, the material was cDNA or gDNA derived from T cells, B-cell-depleted T cells, or PBMCs.

The CDR3 extends over 14 amino acids. Germline trimming cut 5 bases from V and 4 bases from J; bases unmatched to any gene: 6. Germline loops: CDR1 SGHVS, CDR2 FQNEAQ. As originally analysed: Estimation of nucleated cell counts was performed using reference gene primer amplification. Sequencing was performed with immunoSEQ multiplex PCR; in TCRdb, only in-frame clones are kept and a portion is missing. That table furnishes V, J and clone size, whereas the DNA furnished D and trimming. The data contain around 76,000 clones, approximately 90% of them seen just once; the ten biggest clones take up just under 0.6%.

This TCR was sampled from a man aged 55 to 70 with acute or convalescent COVID-19. The sequencing sample was made of peripheral blood. This rearrangement joins TRBV7-8 to TRBJ2-5; 8 bases agree with TRBD2. CDR3 DNA: TGTGCCAGCAGCGCATCGGGACTAGTAGAGACCCAGTACTTC. It codes for CASSASGLVETQYF.